This TCR beta chain was sequenced for a study of T-cell reconstitution after alpha-beta-depleted transplantation in children. TCRbeta library preparation incorporated unique molecular identifiers. TCRdb reanalysed the PCR reads using MiXCR and keeps one entry per CDR3 protein. This sample has about 210,000 distinct CDR3 sequences, with around a sixth found just once. The length of the CDR3 is 14 residues. V gave up 2 bases and J gave up 3 bases; unmatched junction bases: 1. Germline CDR1 is KGHSH and CDR2 is LQKENI. The material sequenced was PBMCs, mostly from graft donor cells, taken 360 days after TCRalphabeta/CD19-depleted stem cell transplant. The TCR was taken from a male patient aged 2-15 years who had a stem cell transplant for acute lymphoblastic leukemia, so the T cells may come from the graft donor. This chain joins TRBV18 and TRBJ2-3; 8 nucleotides agree with TRBD1. The CDR3 spells CASSPDRGTDTQYF. For the CDR3, the DNA is TGTGCCAGCTCACCAGACAGGGGTACAGATACGCAGTATTTT.